These 30 T cell receptor beta chains share one sample of origin, sequenced in a study of T cell changes during pregnancy in multiple sclerosis. The table came from immunoSEQ multiplex PCR; TCRdb's copy has only in-frame clones and leaves some out. The repertoire includes approximately 100,000 clones, approximately 90% of them detected once, and around 1.5% sits in the top ten. Source: peripheral blood, taken after pregnancy. These receptors originate from a female donor with multiple sclerosis, enrolled in a pregnancy study.

The rearrangement uses TRBV10-3 and TRBJ2-3; 9 bases line up with TRBD2. Germline V gene lookup returns CDR1 ENHRY and CDR2 SYGVKD. The CDR3 is 15 amino acids. Trimming removed 4 bases from V and 0 bases from J; junction bases left unmatched: 2. The CDR3 region is CAISGTSVSTDTQYF. The CDR3 DNA is TGTGCCATCAGTGGGACTAGCGTTAGCACAGATACGCAGTATTTT.

The V call is TRBV13, the J call TRBJ2-3; D is perhaps TRBD2 (5 bases). Germline V gene sequence: CDR1 PRHDT, CDR2 FYEKMQ (reference sequence). The CDR3 covers 15 residues. Trimming cost V 4 bases and J 1 base, with 12 bases left between them. In nucleotides, the CDR3 is TGTGCCAGCAGCTCGGGCCCGCGGGGCACAGATACGCAGTATTTT. This translates into CASSSGPRGTDTQYF.

The chain carries TRBV5-1 and TRBJ2-2; TRBD1 aligns across 9 bases. The V segment lost 1 base and the J segment 8 bases; nucleotides outside the gene matches: 9. Germline CDR1 reads SGHRS; CDR2 reads YFSETQ. This CDR3 region has 16 residues. This chain's CDR3 is CASSLSLQGASGELFF. The CDR3, as DNA: TGCGCCAGCAGCTTGTCTCTACAGGGGGCATCGGGGGAGCTGTTTTTT.

This CDR3 is CASSLTGISGQPQHF. In DNA form, the CDR3 reads TGTGCCAGCAGCTTAACCGGAATCAGCGGTCAGCCCCAGCATTTT. V gene TRBV7-9 combines with J gene TRBJ1-5; D is undetermined. Trimming took off 2 bases at V and 6 bases at J, with 14 bases between the two ends. Germline loops: CDR1 SEHNR, CDR2 FQNEAQ (reference sequence). The CDR3 has 15 residues. The full variable domain, completed using reference TRBV7-9 and TRBJ1-5, is DTGVSQNPRHKITKRGQNVTFRCDPISEHNRLYWYRQTLGQGPEFLTYFQNEAQLEKSRLLSDRFSAERPKGSFSTLEIQRTEQGDSAMYLCASSLTGISGQPQHFGDGTRLSIL.

The DNA for the CDR3 is TGTGCCAGTAGTATAGGACTACTCTACAATGAGCAGTTCTTC. Its protein is CASSIGLLYNEQFF. The chain employs TRBV19 and TRBJ2-1, with D perhaps TRBD2 (5 bases). Germline V gene data show CDR1 as LNHDA and CDR2 as SQIVND (reference sequence). The CDR3 extends over 14 amino acids. V was clipped by 1 base and J by 3 bases, with 7 bases between them. The whole variable domain, remainder taken from reference TRBV19 and TRBJ2-1, is DGGITQSPKYLFRKEGQNVTLSCEQNLNHDAMYWYRQDPGQGLRLIYYSQIVNDFQKGDIAEGYSVSREKKESFPLTVTSAQKNPTAFYLCASSIGLLYNEQFFGPGTRLTVL.

The CDR3 protein is CASSSDSGRVYEQYF. The CDR3 nucleotides read TGTGCCAGCAGCTCAGATAGCGGGAGAGTGTACGAGCAGTACTTC. The chain employs TRBV7-9 and TRBJ2-7, with 9 bases lining up with TRBD2. Germline assignment: CDR1 SEHNR and CDR2 FQNEAQ (reference sequence). Trimming at V came to 4 bases and at J to 4 bases, leaving 8 bases not matched to a gene. The CDR3 is made up of 15 amino acids.

This chain links TRBV9 with TRBJ2-1, with 9 positions matching TRBD2. The CDR3 has 17 amino acids. Germline trimming cut 0 bases from V and 8 bases from J; bases unmatched to any gene: 12. Germline loops: CDR1 SGDLS, CDR2 YYNGEE. The CDR3 sequence: CASSVGIFAGGPDEQFF. CDR3 bases: TGTGCCAGCAGCGTAGGGATTTTCGCGGGAGGGCCCGATGAGCAGTTCTTC.

The J gene is TRBJ1-1, the V gene TRBV11-2; D may be TRBD1 (5 bases). Germline V gives CDR1 SGHAT, CDR2 FQNNGV. The CDR3 totals 14 residues. Trimming removed 3 bases from V and 1 base from J, with 9 bases in between. The DNA for the CDR3 is TGTGCCAGCAGCTTCACGCAGGGGAACACTGAAGCTTTCTTT. Amino acids: CASSFTQGNTEAFF. The entire variable domain, with the rest obtained from reference TRBV11-2 and TRBJ1-1, is as follows: EAGVAQSPRYKIIEKRQSVAFWCNPISGHATLYWYQQILGQGPKLLIQFQNNGVVDDSQLPKDRFSAERLKGVDSTLKIQPAKLEDSAVYLCASSFTQGNTEAFFGQGTRLTVV.

This clone was detected a few times. The V call is TRBV28, the J call TRBJ1-5; 8 nucleotides match TRBD1. Germline V CDR1 and CDR2: MDHEN, SYDVKM. CDR3 length equals 15 residues. The junction had 15 bases not matched to a gene; V was cut back by 7 bases and J by 10 bases. DNA for the CDR3: TGTGCCAGCACCCCTTCGGACAGGGCGGCTCCTCCCCAGCATTTT. This translates into CASTPSDRAAPPQHF.

The gene calls are TRBV5-4 and TRBJ2-6; tentatively, D is TRBD2 (7 bases). Trimming took off 0 bases at V and 2 bases at J, with 12 bases between the two ends. The CDR3 extends over 17 amino acids. Germline-derived CDR1 and CDR2 are SGHNT and YYREEE (reference sequence). Here the CDR3 reads CASSLGGRGTGANVLTF. CDR3 nucleotides: TGTGCCAGCAGCTTGGGGGGGCGGGGGACTGGGGCCAACGTCCTGACTTTC.

The gene calls are TRBV6-6 and TRBJ2-1; TRBD1 agrees at 12 bases. CDR1 and CDR2 (germline): MNHNY, SVGAGI (reference sequence). The CDR3 runs to 15 residues. The V gene end was trimmed by 2 bases and the J gene end by 9 bases; junction bases not matched to a gene: 5. The CDR3 protein is CASSYVGQGAGEQFF. In DNA form, the CDR3 reads TGTGCCAGCAGTTACGTGGGACAGGGGGCGGGTGAGCAGTTCTTC.

The J gene is TRBJ1-1, the V gene TRBV5-1, with D unclear. The CDR3 has 13 residues. V lost 4 bases to trimming and J lost 1 base, with 8 bases between them. The germline V gene encodes CDR1 SGHRS and CDR2 YFSETQ. The CDR3 loop is CASSVSGNTEAFF. The CDR3 bases are TGCGCCAGCAGCGTGTCCGGGAACACTGAAGCTTTCTTT.

J is TRBJ1-1 and V is TRBV5-7; no clear D gene. TRBV5-7 is given ORF status, its function remaining uncertain. The CDR3 extends over 14 amino acids. Trimming removed 3 bases from V and 1 base from J, with 10 bases in between. Written as DNA, the CDR3 is TGTGCCAGCAGCTCCGACTGTAAGAACACTGAAGCTTTCTTT. Its translation is CASSSDCKNTEAFF.

This sequence joins TRBV2 and TRBJ2-7; D might be TRBD2 (6 bases). Germline V gene data show CDR1 as SNHLY and CDR2 as FYNNEI. V was trimmed by 6 bases and J by 2 bases, leaving 17 bases between them. This CDR3 contains 15 residues. CDR3 DNA: TGTGCCAGCAGGGAGGGTCCACTACCAACCTACGAGCAGTACTTC. Protein: CASREGPLPTYEQYF.

The chain carries TRBV13 and TRBJ1-4; 9 nucleotides line up with TRBD1. Germline V gives CDR1 PRHDT, CDR2 FYEKMQ (reference sequence). The CDR3 spans 16 residues. Losses at the gene ends were 6 bases for V and 7 bases for J; bases not matched to a gene: 12. CDR3 bases: TGTGCCAGCAGTTATCAACAGGGGGCGGTTGTTGAAAAACTGTTTTTT. Its translation: CASSYQQGAVVEKLFF.

The V gene is TRBV15, the J gene TRBJ2-2; 9 bases map to TRBD2. The CDR3 loop spans 18 amino acids. Germline V gene lookup returns CDR1 LNHNV and CDR2 YYDKDF (reference sequence). Trimming took 1 base from V and 3 from J; bases not matched to a gene: 9. The CDR3 here is CATSRGAGGTSHTGELFF. The CDR3 coding sequence is TGTGCCACCAGCAGAGGAGCGGGGGGAACTTCCCACACCGGGGAGCTGTTTTTT.

J is TRBJ1-1 and V is TRBV9; D is ambiguous. The CDR3 has 13 amino acids. Trimming removed 0 bases at V and 0 bases at J, with 3 bases between. Germline CDR1 is SGDLS and CDR2 is YYNGEE. The CDR3 nucleotides are TGTGCCAGCAGCGTAGCTATGAACACTGAAGCTTTCTTT. It codes for CASSVAMNTEAFF.

The chain combines TRBV9 with TRBJ2-1; TRBD2 is a possible D gene (6 bases). Germline V gives CDR1 SGDLS, CDR2 YYNGEE. The CDR3 loop spans 13 amino acids. V lost 3 bases and J lost 8, with 12 bases in between. CDR3 nucleotides: TGTGCCAGCAGCGCTTCGGGGGTCGATGAGCAGTTCTTC. Translating gives CASSASGVDEQFF.

This chain's CDR3 is CASSPSRLAGGQPYNEQFF. For the CDR3, the DNA is TGTGCCAGCAGCCCTAGCCGGCTAGCGGGGGGGCAGCCTTACAATGAGCAGTTCTTC. This chain uses TRBV9 with TRBJ2-1; the match to TRBD2 covers 12 bases. CDR1 and CDR2 (germline): SGDLS, YYNGEE. With 4 bases clipped from V and 4 bases from J, the junction kept 15 bases outside the gene matches. The CDR3 spans 19 residues.

The J gene is TRBJ1-5, the V gene TRBV19; unclear D gene. Germline V lookup: CDR1 LNHDA, CDR2 SQIVND (reference sequence). The ends were cut back, 2 bases at V and 2 bases at J, with 7 bases in the middle. This CDR3 comprises 14 residues. The chain's CDR3 is CASSIQSRNQPQHF. In DNA, the CDR3 is TGTGCCAGTAGTATACAGTCTCGCAATCAGCCCCAGCATTTT.

The chain joins TRBV6-6 to TRBJ1-2; D remains unclear. The germline gives CDR1 MNHNY, CDR2 SVGAGI (reference sequence). The CDR3 totals 11 residues. V was shortened by 6 bases and J by 5 bases, with 7 bases between the two germline ends. This CDR3 is CASSRKYGYTF. DNA of the CDR3: TGTGCCAGCAGCAGGAAGTATGGCTACACCTTC.

This clone was counted a single time. The chain has TRBV7-8 and TRBJ1-2; D is possibly TRBD1 (6 bases). This CDR3 spans 15 amino acids. Germline CDR1 is SGHVS and CDR2 is FQNEAQ. V was cut by 2 bases and J by 6 bases, with 16 bases left in between. DNA of the CDR3: TGTGCCAGCAGCTTAACCCTACAGGGATGGGATGGCTACACCTTC. Its translation: CASSLTLQGWDGYTF.

This clone was observed a single time. The rearrangement joins TRBV6-5 to TRBJ2-3; D may be TRBD1 (5 bases). CDR1 and CDR2 (germline): MNHEY, SVGAGI. The CDR3 spans 14 residues. V dropped 0 bases and J dropped 9 bases, with 13 bases sitting between them. The CDR3 loop reads CASSYSLQAGTQYF. In nucleotides, the CDR3 is TGTGCCAGCAGTTACTCACTACAGGCAGGGACGCAGTATTTT.

The rearrangement joins TRBV10-3 to TRBJ1-2; TRBD1 matches at 9 bases. V was pared by 3 bases and J by 5 bases, with 7 bases of the junction left unmatched. The germline CDR1 and CDR2 sequences are ENHRY and SYGVKD. The CDR3 is made up of 15 amino acids. The CDR3 loop reads CAISDPTGGKYGYTF. CDR3 in DNA: TGTGCCATCAGTGATCCGACAGGGGGAAAGTATGGCTACACCTTC.

This sequence joins TRBV5-1 and TRBJ2-6; TRBD1 agrees at 11 bases. Germline values: CDR1 SGHRS, CDR2 YFSETQ. Trimming removed 7 bases from V and 0 bases from J; junction bases left unmatched: 6. The CDR3 loop spans 17 amino acids. CDR3 in amino acids: CASAFGTGGSGANVLTF. The CDR3 coding sequence is TGCGCCAGCGCCTTCGGGACAGGGGGCTCTGGGGCCAACGTCCTGACTTTC.

The rearrangement uses TRBV5-6 and TRBJ1-1; 7 nucleotides agree with TRBD1. The CDR3 totals 16 residues. Losses at the gene ends were 1 base for V and 4 bases for J; bases not matched to a gene: 10. Germline V gene sequence: CDR1 SGHDT, CDR2 YYEEEE. The CDR3 nucleotides read TGTGCCAGCAGCTTGATTGGTGACAGGGTTAGCACTGAAGCTTTCTTT. This codes for CASSLIGDRVSTEAFF.

The genes are TRBV10-2 and TRBJ2-1, with TRBD1 matching over 9 bases. The CDR3 consists of 14 residues. V trimming: 3 bases; J trimming: 9 bases; junction bases outside the gene matches: 6. Per germline, CDR1 WSHSY and CDR2 SAAADI. This chain's CDR3 is CASSEHRGPGEQFF. The CDR3, as DNA: TGCGCCAGCAGTGAACACAGGGGGCCGGGTGAGCAGTTCTTC.

V usage is TRBV2 and J usage is TRBJ1-4, with D perhaps matching TRBD1 (5 bases). The CDR3 length is 14 residues. CDR1 is SNHLY and CDR2 is FYNNEI in the germline V gene. The V end lost 7 bases, the J end lost 5 bases, and 14 bases lay between the germline ends. The CDR3 bases are TGTGCCAGCAACGGGGCCGGGGGAAATGAAAAACTGTTTTTT. This sequence encodes CASNGAGGNEKLFF. Using reference TRBV2 and TRBJ1-4 for the parts outside the CDR3, the full variable domain is EPEVTQTPSHQVTQMGQEVILRCVPISNHLYFYWYRQILGQKVEFLVSFYNNEISEKSEIFDDQFSVERPDGSNFTLKIRSTKLEDSAMYFCASNGAGGNEKLFFGSGTQLSVL.

This clone was picked up one time. The chain has TRBV19 and TRBJ1-6; possibly TRBD1 for D (6 bases). The CDR3 sequence is 16 residues long. V was pared by 6 bases and J by 0 bases, with 12 bases between. Germline-derived CDR1 and CDR2 are LNHDA and SQIVND (reference sequence). The CDR3 DNA is TGTGCCAGTAGCCGGGACACCAGCTCCTATAATTCACCCCTCCACTTT. Residues: CASSRDTSSYNSPLHF.

The chain couples TRBV6-5 to TRBJ2-1, with TRBD1 matching over 8 bases. The CDR3 totals 14 residues. Germline CDR1 is MNHEY and CDR2 is SVGAGI. Trimming at V came to 8 bases and at J to 7 bases, leaving 10 bases not matched to a gene. CDR3 DNA sequence: TGTGCCAGCTGGGGACAGGTCCCAGGAAATGAGCAGTTCTTC. Amino acid sequence: CASWGQVPGNEQFF.